This TCR beta chain emerged from a study of T cells in localized non-small cell lung cancer. In this sample, this clone turned up once. Trimming cost V 5 bases and J 3 bases, with 8 bases left between them. The CDR3 runs 13 residues. Germline lookup yields CDR1 SEHNR and CDR2 FQNEAQ (reference sequence). Some clones are missing from TCRdb's copy, which holds only in-frame ones; the method was immunoSEQ multiplex PCR. The repertoire holds 53,000 or so clones, with 91% as singletons. The input for sequencing was peripheral blood, taken before any cancer treatment. This TCR derives from a man aged 40 to 69 with stage I lung adenocarcinoma. The chain is built from TRBV7-9 and TRBJ2-1; D is ambiguous. Here the CDR3 reads CASSAALYNEQFF. CDR3 coding DNA: TGTGCCAGCAGCGCAGCCCTCTACAATGAGCAGTTCTTC.